These T cell receptor beta chains were read from a single sample in a study of human T cells and chemical hapten exposure. MiXCR, run by TCRdb on the RACE reads, gives a single entry per CDR3 protein. This table holds 45,000 to 60,000 distinct CDR3 sequences, about 9.6% found once. The sequences come from whole blood, collected in connection with sensitization to the hapten diphenylcyclopropenone (DPC). These receptors all stem from a woman in her forties with alopecia areata. Some clones in this sample may be carry-over from other donors' samples. CDR3s include the opening cysteine and the closing phenylalanine or tryptophan. The D gene is left open where the match is weak. Clone size is shown for a subset of rows, as once, few, many or a class of expanded clone.

D	V	J	size	CDR3	DNA
TRBD2	TRBV7-3	TRBJ2-1	many	CASSRLGLAGGESEQFF	TGTGCCAGCAGCCGCCTGGGACTAGCGGGGGGTGAGAGTGAGCAGTTCTTC
NA	TRBV30	TRBJ2-5	many	CAWMGEETQYF	TGTGCCTGGATGGGGGAGGAGACCCAGTACTTC
NA	TRBV24-1	TRBJ1-5	NA	CATSDRTNSNQPQHF	TGTGCCACCAGTGACAGGACCAATAGCAATCAGCCCCAGCATTTT
TRBD1	TRBV19	TRBJ1-5	many	CASRTTGGNQPQHF	TGTGCCAGTAGGACCACAGGGGGGAATCAGCCCCAGCATTTT
NA	TRBV18	TRBJ1-3	few	CASSPQPQGNTIYF	TGTGCCAGCTCACCACAACCCCAGGGAAACACCATATATTTT
NA	TRBV5-4	TRBJ2-3	few	CASTGGPADTQYF	TGTGCCAGCACTGGGGGGCCCGCAGATACGCAGTATTTT
NA	TRBV10-3	TRBJ2-5	many	CAIMASNGETQYF	TGTGCCATCATGGCGAGTAATGGTGAGACCCAGTACTTC
NA	TRBV4-1	TRBJ1-5	NA	CASSHTSPGPNQPQHF	TGCGCCAGCAGCCATACCTCCCCAGGGCCCAATCAGCCCCAGCATTTT
NA	TRBV28	TRBJ2-1	NA	CASSLRGNEQFF	TGTGCCAGCAGTTTGAGGGGAAATGAGCAGTTCTTC
NA	TRBV30	TRBJ2-1	NA	CASTPGAPYNEQFF	TGTGCCTCCACCCCGGGGGCGCCCTACAATGAGCAGTTCTTC
NA	TRBV5-1	TRBJ2-1	many	CASRAGTPYNEQFF	TGTGCCAGCAGGGCAGGGACGCCCTACAATGAGCAGTTCTTC
TRBD1	TRBV7-2	TRBJ2-7	few	CATAGTGALEQYF	TGTGCCACCGCGGGGACAGGGGCTCTCGAGCAGTACTTC
NA	TRBV10-3	TRBJ2-7	many	CAISQRESYEQYF	TGTGCCATCAGTCAGAGGGAATCCTACGAGCAGTACTTC
TRBD1	TRBV5-1	TRBJ2-7	few	CASSFGDRASYEQYF	TGCGCCAGCAGCTTCGGGGACAGGGCCTCCTACGAGCAGTACTTC
NA	TRBV29-1	TRBJ1-1	medium-sized	CSVGMGAITEAFF	TGCAGCGTTGGAATGGGGGCGATCACTGAAGCTTTCTTT
NA	TRBV28	TRBJ2-7	NA	CASSFSGPTSYEQYF	TGTGCCAGCAGTTTTTCGGGGCCAACCTCCTACGAGCAGTACTTC
NA	TRBV6-5	TRBJ1-6	many	CASRGPPGPNSPLHF	TGTGCCAGCAGGGGACCGCCCGGCCCTAATTCACCCCTCCACTTT
NA	TRBV5-1	TRBJ1-2	many	CASSTGYLDYGYTF	TGCGCCAGCAGCACTGGGTATTTGGATTATGGCTACACCTTC
NA	TRBV3-1	TRBJ1-3	many	CASSQGTRSSGNTIYF	TGTGCCAGCAGCCAGGGGACGCGCAGCTCTGGAAACACCATATATTTT
NA	TRBV29-1	TRBJ2-7	many	CSGSPPTGEQYF	TGCAGCGGGTCCCCCCCGACTGGGGAGCAGTACTTC
NA	TRBV12-3/TRBV12-4	TRBJ2-3	few	CASSFQSTRSTDTQYF	TGTGCCAGCAGCTTCCAATCCACACGCAGCACAGATACGCAGTATTTT
TRBD1	TRBV11-1	TRBJ1-2	few	CASSLPGQGNYGYTF	TGTGCCAGCAGCCTGCCGGGACAGGGAAACTATGGCTACACCTTC
TRBD1	TRBV7-2	TRBJ1-2	many	CASSLGQGLNGYTF	TGTGCCAGCAGCTTAGGACAGGGGCTCAATGGCTACACCTTC